The entry below describes one T cell receptor (beta chain). Its target antigen remains unknown. Base qualities were left out, and no much larger clone turns up one base away. These data originate in a study of cytomegalovirus exposure and HLA in healthy donors (dated by TCRdb to about 2017). Turning to the overall study: According to an earlier analysis of 587 of the donors, some 180 million T cells yielded over 90 million unique TCR beta sequences and approximately 300 Gb of sequence data. Approximately 300 gigabases of sequencing data and 70 million to 95 million unique TCR sequences made up an early release that covered 640 HLA-typed donors. The study profiled the T cell repertoires of under 700 subjects by immunosequencing and related them to cytomegalovirus serostatus. Five DR-DQ haplotypes were handled as single units for association and clustering because linkage in the cohort was strong. All discovery cohort repertoires had been generated using a single sequencing platform. Typing coverage varied by locus: roughly 620-640 donors for A, B, C, DRB1 and DQB1; approximately 500 for DQA1; approximately 610 for DPA1; approximately 490 for DPB1. Besides the first cohort of about 730 subjects, a separate validation cohort made up of roughly 120 different subjects was used. On average, about 200,000 unique TCR beta nucleotide sequences were sequenced per donor among a few hundred genotyped donors of the cohort, with 15% to 20% of those sequences being non-productive. Genome-wide SNP genotypes for about 65% of the roughly 670 donors were used in a later genetic analysis, which treated that subset as a discovery cohort. To predict cytomegalovirus infection status, the study combined high-throughput TCR immunosequencing, statistical association of individual TCRs with disease status, and machine learning. The later analysis used no new phenotypic data to find candidate immune exposures, relying instead on TCR beta sequences and their occurrence across donors. An earlier analysis of some 500 of the donors applied high-throughput TCR beta sequencing to assess whether each TCR beta V gene segment acted as functional or pseudogenic. The study aimed to test whether cataloging public T cell receptors could reveal signatures of past pathogen exposure. Alongside the repertoire data, information on donor age, sex, ethnicity and CMV serostatus was compiled. Of the approximately 400 genotyped donors, 75% to 85% were placed in the genetic ancestry cluster associated with self-reported Caucasian donors. To study patterns of TCR occurrence, a later analysis re-analyzed previously published TCR beta repertoires from 650 to 750 donors and added high-resolution HLA genotyping. HLA typing included class I and class II loci at four-digit resolution. What the authors observed across the whole study: Specific HLA alleles were associated with roughly 17,000 TCR beta sequences at a false discovery rate of 0.05 in a later analysis. The study listed 164 TCR beta chains as associated with cytomegalovirus. In a later analysis, the rate of TCR association differed among HLA loci, with DRB1 alleles having the most associated TCRs and HLA-C alleles having the fewest. Over 15 rarely observed V segments, including chromosome 9 orphons, were excluded from the earlier analysis of several hundred of the donors because counts were too low. In an earlier analysis of some 640 of the donors, most TCR beta V segments were observed in productive rearrangements about 87% or about 30% of the time, broadly matching IMGT annotations. According to a later analysis, most CMV-associated TCR beta chains appeared to be HLA-restricted, and the HLA associations seemed to be driven largely by CMV exposure. Three of the identified cytomegalovirus-associated TCR beta chains were confirmed in vitro to be specific for cytomegalovirus antigens. Across donors, most TCR sequences were observed very rarely, whereas some public TCRs were present in many individuals. CMV serostatus was the only immune exposure information available for the cohort. In a later genetic analysis, a missense DCLRE1C variant was associated with V-gene and J-gene trimming of TCR beta chains, and the association was replicated in an independent cohort. Strong co-occurrence of HLA alleles, especially DR and DQ, made assigning TCR associations to individual alleles difficult. The authors suggested that the approach could potentially be generalized to other disease states and immunological phenotypes. Roughly uniform sequencing depth across donors was assumed in presence/absence analyses, although this assumption may not hold. In a later analysis, HLA-associated TCR beta chains showed more clonal expansion and lower generation probabilities than non-associated chains that were equally common. Linkage disequilibrium might explain the correlated functional status among segregating V segments, but an unknown experimental factor could not be excluded. A group of highly shared sequence variants was considered likely to be a technical artifact of the sequencing pipeline. The classifier was reported to diagnose cytomegalovirus status with high specificity and sensitivity in both the original and validation cohorts. This cohort had only TCR beta chains sequenced, and the lack of alpha or paired-chain data limited which features could be detected. A further reported finding was that TCR beta sequences accurately predicted the HLA-A and HLA-B alleles for most subjects in the first cohort. In a later genetic analysis, fewer N-insertions in productive TCRs were reported among donors in an Asian-associated ancestry cluster than the roughly 700-donor mean. In a later analysis, several top co-occurrence clusters were reported to appear linked to parvovirus B19, influenza, CMV and Epstein-Barr virus. Some IMGT-functional V segments, including TRBV6-2 and TRBV6-3, could not be distinguished by the 87-base-pair reads and were therefore excluded. HLA typing was unavailable for some donors at each locus, so association tests used only the typed subset.

The cohort was made up of 500 to 800 healthy bone marrow donors. All cohort members were sampled while nominally healthy, although unrecorded immune exposures were likely present. The donor was CMV seronegative and belonged to the group of 352 seronegative cohort members. A peripheral blood sample was collected from each donor, and TCR beta sequencing was performed on peripheral blood mononuclear cells. Genomic DNA was extracted from the blood cell samples with the Qiagen DNeasy Blood Extraction Kit. A distance of 11 bases separates the germline ends of V and J, which lose 0 bases and 10 bases respectively. Measured from the cysteine to the phenylalanine, the CDR3 is 13 residues long. Just the 39-base CDR3 DNA is kept, in frame starting at base 1. CDR1 and CDR2, per the germline V gene, are SGHAT and FQNNGV. Libraries were built with the immunoSEQ multiplex PCR assay. For the multiplex PCR, a mixture combining 60 forward primers for TCR Vbeta segments and 13 reverse primers for TCR Jbeta segments was used. The CDR3 region of rearranged TCR beta genes was amplified from genomic DNA with a multiplex PCR assay. The amplified TCR beta libraries were sequenced on the Illumina HiSeq System as 87-base-pair reads. Per the original workflow: In a later analysis, tens of millions of unique TCR beta chains were counted across the roughly 700 repertoires, and roughly 9.9 million of these chains were shared by at least two donors. A nearest-neighbor algorithm error-corrected the raw reads and collapsed the reads into unique sequences, merging closely related sequences to remove PCR and sequencing errors. Alignment of CDR3 sequences to IMGT reference sequences was used to assign V, D and J gene segments. For a sequence to be retained, at least a six-nucleotide match to both a V gene segment and a J gene segment was required. Rearrangements were classified as productive when the CDR3 lacked stop codons and remained in frame with V and J, and all other rearrangements were classified as non-productive. CDR3 was defined by IMGT convention, running from the second conserved V-encoded cysteine to the conserved J-encoded phenylalanine. The earlier analysis of approximately 590 of the donors excluded any sequence lacking an unambiguous match to a single V gene segment. In an earlier analysis of around 600 of the donors, V segments were called functional above 56.7% productive rearrangements and were called segregating when the between-donor standard deviation exceeded 5%. A statistical classification framework was developed to diagnose cytomegalovirus status using the catalog of TCR beta chain sequences. A later analysis assigned V and J genes by comparing TCR nucleotide sequences with IMGT/GENE-DB human TR gene sequences. The TCRdist pipeline was used in a later analysis to assign CDR3 sequences and most-parsimonious VDJ recombination scenarios. In a later analysis, each TCR beta chain was defined by its CDR3 amino acid sequence together with its V-gene family, and reads without a unique V-gene family were excluded. As a way to deal with suspected cross-contamination and a sequencing artifact, a later analysis dropped approximately 590 nucleotide sequences that were highly shared and had low generation probability. In a later analysis, a clonal expansion index for each public chain was calculated from normalized within-repertoire ranks of inferred template counts. In a later analysis, generation probabilities were computed with a VDJ recombination model fitted to out-of-frame rearrangements, and the resulting probabilities were checked against IGoR. In a later analysis, hypergeometric tests were used to score TCR-TCR, TCR-HLA and TCR-CMV co-occurrence, with a repertoire-size bias correction applied to TCR pairs. A later analysis estimated false discovery rates by permuting HLA or CMV assignments 20 times. In a later analysis, co-occurring TCRs were grouped using DBSCAN, with TCRdist sequence similarity added in when clustering inside HLA-allele-positive subsets. Co-occurrence clustering excluded repertoires with fewer than 30,000 or more than 120,000 public chains, plus five with anomalous nucleotide sharing. This immuneACCESS table, as held by TCRdb, lists in-frame sequences with V and J called but not all clones. Of the missing ones, under half trace to an unresolved V gene in checked studies; the others have no known cause. The V and J calls and clone size are taken from that table; D and trimming were inferred from the DNA. Across this sample there are 87,000 or so clones, with 50% to 80% seen only once. The leading ten clones occupy 3.2% of the sample.

The TCR was taken from a man aged 60-69 years in good health and CMV-seronegative. The specimen sequenced was PBMCs. The chain is assembled from TRBV11-2 and TRBJ2-3; perhaps TRBD2 is the D gene, with 7 bases matching. The CDR3: CASSLEGGGAQYF. At the DNA level, the sequence is TGTGCCAGCAGCTTAGAAGGCGGGGGCGCGCAGTATTTT.